Here is one TCR beta chain with its context. The data belong to a study of PD-1 blockade in mismatch repair-deficient tumors. Whole-study context: Patients had some twelve mismatch repair-deficient cancer types, all previously treated and progressing.

Sequencing was performed with immunoSEQ multiplex PCR; in TCRdb, only in-frame clones are kept and a portion is missing. The sample holds just under 80,000 clones, around 80% seen once. Germline loops: CDR1 MGHRA, CDR2 YSYEKL. The V end lost 0 bases, the J end lost 0 bases, and 14 bases lay between the germline ends. CDR3 length: 18 residues. The receptor's source is an adult with mismatch repair-deficient cancer. J is TRBJ1-4 and V is TRBV4-1; D ambiguous. The sample consisted of peripheral blood, taken 44 weeks after starting pembrolizumab. CDR3 coding DNA: TGCGCCAGCAGCCAAGATCTGAACCAGGCAGCAACTAATGAAAAACTGTTTTTT. The encoded protein is CASSQDLNQAATNEKLFF.